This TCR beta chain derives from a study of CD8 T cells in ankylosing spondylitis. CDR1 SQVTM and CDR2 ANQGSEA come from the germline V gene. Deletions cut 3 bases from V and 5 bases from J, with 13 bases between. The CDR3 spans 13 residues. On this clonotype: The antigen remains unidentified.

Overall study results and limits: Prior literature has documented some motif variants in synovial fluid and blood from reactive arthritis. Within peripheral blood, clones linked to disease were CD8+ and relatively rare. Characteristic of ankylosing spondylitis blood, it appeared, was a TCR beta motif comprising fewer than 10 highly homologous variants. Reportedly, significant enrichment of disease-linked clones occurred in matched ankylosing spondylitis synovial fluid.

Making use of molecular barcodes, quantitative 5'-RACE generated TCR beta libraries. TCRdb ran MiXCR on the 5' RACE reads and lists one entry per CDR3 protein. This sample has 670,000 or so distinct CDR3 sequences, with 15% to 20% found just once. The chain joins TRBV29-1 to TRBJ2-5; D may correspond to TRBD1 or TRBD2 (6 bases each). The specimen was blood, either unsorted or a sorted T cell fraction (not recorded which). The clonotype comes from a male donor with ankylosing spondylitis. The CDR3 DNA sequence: TGCAGCGTTGATGCGCGGAGGGGGGAGACCCAGTACTTC. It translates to CSVDARRGETQYF.